A single sample is the source of the 14 T cell receptor beta chains below, sequenced in a study of T-cell reconstitution after alpha-beta-depleted transplantation in children. Construction of the TCRbeta library involved unique molecular identifiers. From the PCR reads, TCRdb called clonotypes with MiXCR, one entry per CDR3 protein. This sample yields approximately 97,000 distinct CDR3 sequences, of which about 6.8% are seen a single time; 15% to 20% belongs to the top ten. Sample: PBMCs, taken before TCRalphabeta/CD19-depleted stem cell transplant. The receptors come from a boy aged 2 to 10 with acute lymphoblastic leukemia, due to receive a stem cell transplant.

The sample holds many counts of this clonotype. The chain has TRBV7-9 and TRBJ1-2; no clear D. Trimming pared 1 base from V and 2 bases from J, leaving 5 bases between. The germline CDR1 and CDR2 sequences are SEHNR and FQNEAQ (reference sequence). CDR3 length equals 13 residues. CDR3 amino acids: CASSLEGNYGYTF. The CDR3 DNA sequence: TGTGCCAGCAGCTTAGAGGGCAACTATGGCTACACCTTC.

The chain combines TRBV12-3 or TRBV12-4 with TRBJ1-5; TRBD1 agrees at 8 bases. J lost 5 bases, V lost 6 bases, and 6 bases had no gene match. The CDR3 totals 14 residues. The CDR3 loop reads CASSLNRGDQPQHF. The DNA of the CDR3 is TGTGCCAGCAGCCTAAACAGGGGGGATCAGCCCCAGCATTTT.

This clonotype was seen ten or more times. The chain employs TRBV20-1 and TRBJ2-3, with 9 bases lining up with TRBD2. Trimming took 3 bases from V and 11 from J; bases not matched to a gene: 12. CDR1 and CDR2 from the germline V gene are DFQATT and SNEGSKA (reference sequence). CDR3 size: 14 residues. The DNA for the CDR3 is TGCAGTGCTAGCGAGCGGGGGGCCCCAAGTGAGCAGTATTTT. Translation gives CSASERGAPSEQYF.

This clonotype turned up a few times. The chain joins TRBV5-1 to TRBJ2-5, with a weak D call TRBD2 (6 bases). The CDR3 length is 16 residues. The V gene lost 4 bases and the J gene lost 8 bases, with 24 bases spanning the gap. Germline V gene lookup returns CDR1 SGHRS and CDR2 YFSETQ. CDR3 nucleotide sequence: TGCGCCAGCAGCGGGGGGTCGCGGGTCACATGGGATACCCAGTACTTC. It translates to CASSGGSRVTWDTQYF.

This clonotype was observed many times. The V and J genes are TRBV2 and TRBJ1-2; the match to TRBD1 covers 9 bases. This CDR3 spans 13 amino acids. Trimming at V came to 4 bases and at J to 6 bases, leaving 3 bases not matched to a gene. Germline V gene data show CDR1 as SNHLY and CDR2 as FYNNEI. CDR3 amino acids: CASSVRQGDGYTF. In DNA form, the CDR3 reads TGTGCCAGCAGTGTAAGACAGGGGGATGGCTACACCTTC.

This clonotype was seen a handful of times. The gene calls are TRBV3-1 and TRBJ2-7; D may correspond to TRBD1 or TRBD2 (5 bases each). The germline V gene has CDR1 LGHDT and CDR2 YNNKEL (reference sequence). The CDR3 runs to 16 residues. With 0 bases removed from V and 5 bases from J, the gap between germline ends came to 17 bases. The CDR3 spells CASSQELQGVIDEQYF. The CDR3 DNA reads TGTGCCAGCAGCCAAGAGCTGCAGGGAGTGATTGACGAGCAGTACTTC.

Note on this clonotype: Being one base from a much bigger clone, this may be a read error. The chain links TRBV19 to TRBJ1-5; D is undetermined. The CDR3 totals 13 residues. Germline loops: CDR1 LNHDA, CDR2 SQIVND (reference sequence). Here the CDR3 DNA reads TGTGCCAGTAGTATAGAGGCGAATCAGCCCCACCATTTT. Translation: CASSIEANQPHHF.

This clonotype has at least ten counts. This chain connects TRBV7-2 to TRBJ2-7; D possibly matches TRBD1 or TRBD2 (5 bases each). CDR1 is SGHTA, CDR2 FQGNSA, per germline. Trimming shortened V by 5 bases and J by 2 bases, and 10 bases separated the two germline ends. This CDR3 is built from 13 residues. CDR3 in amino acids: CASSGLGAYEQYF. The CDR3 nucleotides read TGTGCCAGCAGCGGACTGGGGGCCTACGAGCAGTACTTC. The full variable domain, rest sourced from reference TRBV7-2 and TRBJ2-7, is GAGVSQSPSNKVTEKGKDVELRCDPISGHTALYWYRQSLGQGLEFLIYFQGNSAPDKSGLPSDRFSAERTGGSVSTLTIQRTQQEDSAVYLCASSGLGAYEQYFGPGTRLTVT.

V gene TRBV5-4 combines with J gene TRBJ1-1; perhaps TRBD1 as D (5 bases). The germline V gene has CDR1 SGHNT and CDR2 YYREEE (reference sequence). This CDR3 spans 15 amino acids. Trimming took off 6 bases at V and 1 base at J, with 16 bases between the two ends. The CDR3 reads CASTPPGTQNTEAFF. The CDR3 DNA reads TGTGCCAGCACCCCCCCCGGGACGCAGAACACTGAAGCTTTCTTT.

J is TRBJ2-1 and V is TRBV20-1; TRBD1 matches 10 bases. V gave up 6 bases and J gave up 8 bases; unmatched junction bases: 10. This CDR3 is built from 14 residues. Looked up from germline, CDR1 is DFQATT and CDR2 is SNEGSKA (reference sequence). CDR3 nucleotide sequence: TGCAGTGCAAACCGGGACAGGGGCAGGGATGAGCAGTTCTTC. Translation gives CSANRDRGRDEQFF.

The chain joins TRBV20-1 to TRBJ1-6; D might be TRBD1 (5 bases). The germline gives CDR1 DFQATT, CDR2 SNEGSKA (reference sequence). The CDR3 contains 15 residues. V lost 4 bases and J 3 bases, leaving 13 bases between the germline ends. The CDR3 here is CSAISTADYNSPLHF. In DNA form, the CDR3 reads TGCAGTGCTATTTCGACAGCCGACTATAATTCACCCCTCCACTTT.

This clonotype was picked up many times. This CDR3 reads CASSYYGSNTEAFF. Here the CDR3 DNA reads TGTGCCAGCAGTTACTACGGCTCGAACACTGAAGCTTTCTTT. The chain has TRBV6-5 and TRBJ1-1; the D is unclear. The CDR3 has 14 amino acids. Germline V gives CDR1 MNHEY, CDR2 SVGAGI. With 1 base removed from V and 1 base from J, the gap between germline ends came to 7 bases.

The chain links TRBV7-6 to TRBJ2-1, with no clear D. Germline values: CDR1 SGHVS, CDR2 FNYEAQ. V was pared by 1 base and J by 9 bases, with 7 bases between. This CDR3 is 12 amino acids long. The CDR3 coding sequence is TGTGCCAGCAGCTTAGGACTTGGTGAGCAGTTCTTC. This gives the protein CASSLGLGEQFF.

This sequence joins TRBV15 and TRBJ2-5, with D perhaps matching TRBD1 (7 bases). Germline V gene data show CDR1 as LNHNV and CDR2 as YYDKDF (reference sequence). V was shortened by 0 bases and J by 2 bases, with 13 bases between the two germline ends. This CDR3 contains 16 residues. The CDR3 protein is CATSRDRAGGQETQYF. The CDR3 DNA follows: TGTGCCACCAGCAGAGACCGGGCAGGGGGGCAAGAGACCCAGTACTTC.